The 8 T cell receptor beta chains reported below all come from one sample, sequenced in a study of T cell repertoires in cytomegalovirus infection. These receptors' antigens are unknown. TCRdb re-analysed the reads in MiXCR, keeping a single row per CDR3 protein. The table shows fewer than 85,000 distinct CDR3 sequences, with around half occurring only once. Sequencing used CD8+ T cells from cultured PBMCs, obtained from culture after CMV antigen stimulation. The receptors originated from a human donor in good health (CMV status not recorded). Some clones in this sample may be carry-over from other donors' samples.

J is TRBJ1-2 and V is TRBV7-3; D is unresolved. This CDR3 is built from 13 residues. The germline V and J ends were trimmed by 3 bases and 3 bases, with 8 bases remaining between them. In germline, CDR1 is SGHTA, CDR2 FQGTGA. The CDR3 region has the DNA TGTGCCAGCAGCTTGGAAGGGTACTATGGCTACACCTTC. This gives the protein CASSLEGYYGYTF.

This clonotype occurred a few times. The gene calls are TRBV28 and TRBJ2-1; TRBD2 matches 11 bases. The ends lost 5 bases at V and 0 bases at J; junction bases unmatched: 9. The CDR3 covers 18 residues. Germline-derived CDR1 and CDR2 are MDHEN and SYDVKM. For the CDR3, the DNA is TGTGCCAGCAGTCTGGGACTAGCGGACTTGAGCTCCTACAATGAGCAGTTCTTC. It encodes CASSLGLADLSSYNEQFF.

The rearrangement joins TRBV19 to TRBJ1-1; D is undetermined. The V and J ends lost 6 bases and 3 bases respectively, with 11 bases between them. The germline V gene encodes CDR1 LNHDA and CDR2 SQIVND (reference sequence). The CDR3 has 13 residues. Written as DNA, the CDR3 is TGTGCCAGTAGGTGGGCAATCTACACTGAAGCTTTCTTT. Translating it yields CASRWAIYTEAFF.

V usage is TRBV19 and J usage is TRBJ1-1; no firm D call. This CDR3 comprises 16 residues. The germline V gene encodes CDR1 LNHDA and CDR2 SQIVND (reference sequence). V was trimmed by 4 bases and J by 0 bases, leaving 15 bases between them. The CDR3 DNA follows: TGTGCCAGTAGTACTCTACATGACGGGGTGAACACTGAAGCTTTCTTT. Residues: CASSTLHDGVNTEAFF.

The rearrangement joins TRBV28 to TRBJ2-3, with 12 bases fitting TRBD2. The CDR3 consists of 16 residues. V was pared by 4 bases and J by 1 base, with 3 bases of the junction left unmatched. From germline, CDR1 is MDHEN and CDR2 SYDVKM. The CDR3 is CASSSSGRAGTDTQYF. Written as DNA, the CDR3 is TGTGCCAGCAGTTCTAGCGGGAGGGCCGGCACAGATACGCAGTATTTT.

The rearrangement links TRBV7-9 to TRBJ2-7; D gene uncertain. Trimming stripped 2 bases from V and 4 bases from J, with 6 bases between. Germline V CDR1 and CDR2: SEHNR, FQNEAQ (reference sequence). This CDR3 has 12 amino acids. Here the CDR3 reads CASSLLEYEQYF. CDR3 bases: TGTGCCAGCAGCTTATTGGAGTACGAGCAGTACTTC.

The chain employs TRBV4-2 and TRBJ2-3, with 9 bases fitting TRBD2. Germline CDR1 and CDR2: LGHNA and YNFKEQ. This CDR3 is built from 15 residues. V lost 4 bases and J lost 5; bases outside the gene matches: 7. The CDR3 region has the DNA TGTGCCAGCAGCCCTCGGGCGGGAGGGGAAGATACGCAGTATTTT. It is translated as CASSPRAGGEDTQYF.

The chain joins TRBV4-1 to TRBJ2-1, with D uncertain. Per the germline V gene, CDR1 is MGHRA and CDR2 is YSYEKL. Trimming cost V 1 base and J 8 bases, with 9 bases left between them. This CDR3 region has 13 residues. The CDR3 DNA reads TGCGCCAGCAGCCAAGGCAGTCAGGATGAGCAGTTCTTC. Translating gives CASSQGSQDEQFF.